This T cell receptor beta chain was recovered during a study of persistence of HIV-infected CD4 T cells. This clone was observed a few times. Its antigen remains unknown. Sequencing used immunoSEQ version 4 in survey mode. Sequencing was performed with immunoSEQ multiplex PCR; in TCRdb, only in-frame clones are kept and a portion is missing. In the table there are 10,000 to 15,000 clones, approximately 71% of which are singletons. This CDR3 region has 16 residues. V lost 2 bases and J lost 6, with 16 bases in between. Germline CDR1 is SGHTA and CDR2 is FQGTGA. Cells were stimulated with CMV-infected fibroblast lysates at 8 to 10 ug/mL. Sorting of responding CD4+ T cells relied on upregulated CD40 ligand together with CD69. Donors had undetectable plasma HIV-1 RNA, under 50 copies/mL, for 4+ years. CD4+ T cell counts exceeded 400 cells/uL; CMV serology was positive.

The V gene is TRBV7-3, the J gene TRBJ2-2, with D perhaps TRBD1 (6 bases). Sample: CD4+ T cells sorted from PBMCs after roughly 18-hour stimulation, taken from a patient who received antiretroviral therapy. This clonotype was obtained from an adult man with HIV who was CMV-seropositive. CDR3: CASSLGSRGQAGELFF. The CDR3 DNA sequence: TGTGCCAGCAGCTTAGGGTCCAGGGGACAAGCCGGGGAGCTGTTTTTT.